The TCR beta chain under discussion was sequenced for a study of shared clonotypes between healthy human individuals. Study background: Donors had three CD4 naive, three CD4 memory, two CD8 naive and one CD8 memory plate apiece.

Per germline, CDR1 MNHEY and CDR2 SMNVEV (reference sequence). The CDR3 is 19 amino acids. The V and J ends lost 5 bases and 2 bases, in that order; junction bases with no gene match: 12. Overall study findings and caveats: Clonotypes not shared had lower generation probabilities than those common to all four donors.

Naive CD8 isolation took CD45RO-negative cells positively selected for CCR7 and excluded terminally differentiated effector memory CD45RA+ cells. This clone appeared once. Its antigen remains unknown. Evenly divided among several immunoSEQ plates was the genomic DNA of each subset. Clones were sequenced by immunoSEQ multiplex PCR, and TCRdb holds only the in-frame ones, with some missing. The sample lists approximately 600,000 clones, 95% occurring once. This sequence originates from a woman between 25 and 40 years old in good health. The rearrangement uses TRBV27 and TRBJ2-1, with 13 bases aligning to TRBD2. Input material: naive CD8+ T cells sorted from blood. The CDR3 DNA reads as TGTGCCAGCAGTGGACCCGGGACTAGCGGGATGTGGGCCTACAATGAGCAGTTCTTC. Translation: CASSGPGTSGMWAYNEQFF.